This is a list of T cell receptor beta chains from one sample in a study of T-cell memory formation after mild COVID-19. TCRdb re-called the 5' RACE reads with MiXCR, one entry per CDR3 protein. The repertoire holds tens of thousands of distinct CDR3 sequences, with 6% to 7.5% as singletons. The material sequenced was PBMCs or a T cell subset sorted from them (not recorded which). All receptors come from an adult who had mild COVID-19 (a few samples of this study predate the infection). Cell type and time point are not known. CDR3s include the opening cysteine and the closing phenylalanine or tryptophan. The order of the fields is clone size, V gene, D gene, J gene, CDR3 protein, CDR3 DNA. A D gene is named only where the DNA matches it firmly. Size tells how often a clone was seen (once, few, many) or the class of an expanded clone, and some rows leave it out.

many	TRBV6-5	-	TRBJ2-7	CASSYSPTGRNEQYF	TGTGCCAGCAGTTACTCCCCTACAGGGCGAAACGAGCAGTACTTC
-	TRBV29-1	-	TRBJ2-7	CSAVTPIPGEQYF	TGCAGCGCCGTTACCCCTATTCCTGGGGAGCAGTACTTC
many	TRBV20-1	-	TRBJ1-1	CSARGITWDLLGTEAFF	TGCAGTGCTAGGGGAATAACGTGGGATCTTTTGGGCACTGAAGCTTTCTTT
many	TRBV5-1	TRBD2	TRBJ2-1	CASSGGSGETYNEQFF	TGCGCCAGCAGCGGAGGGAGCGGGGAGACCTACAATGAGCAGTTCTTC
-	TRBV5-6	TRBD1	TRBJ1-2	CASRSGGTGESYGYTF	TGTGCCAGCAGATCGGGCGGGACAGGGGAGTCCTATGGCTACACCTTC
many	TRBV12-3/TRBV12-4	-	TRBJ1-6	CASRTDSYNSPLHF	TGTGCCAGCAGAACAGATTCCTATAATTCACCCCTCCACTTT
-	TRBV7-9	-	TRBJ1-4	CASSMVGEKLFF	TGTGCCAGCAGCATGGTGGGCGAAAAACTGTTTTTT
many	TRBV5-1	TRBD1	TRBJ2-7	CASSYDRASYEQYF	TGCGCCAGCAGCTACGACAGGGCCTCCTACGAGCAGTACTTC
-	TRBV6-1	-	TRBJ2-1	CATYRDRGGGEQFF	TGTGCCACCTACCGGGACAGAGGGGGGGGTGAGCAGTTCTTC
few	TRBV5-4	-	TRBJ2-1	CASSFRQSGANEQFF	TGTGCCAGCAGCTTCAGGCAATCCGGGGCCAATGAGCAGTTCTTC
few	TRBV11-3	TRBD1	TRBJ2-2	CASSRQGTALGGELFF	TGTGCCAGCAGTCGACAGGGGACGGCTCTTGGCGGGGAGCTGTTTTTT
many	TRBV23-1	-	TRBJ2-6	CASPSTLSSGANVLTF	TGCGCCAGCCCCTCGACTTTGAGCTCTGGGGCCAACGTCCTGACTTTC
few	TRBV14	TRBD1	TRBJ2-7	CASSYRGRGEQYF	TGTGCCAGCAGTTACAGGGGGCGGGGAGAGCAGTACTTC
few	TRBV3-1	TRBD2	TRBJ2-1	CASSRVAGGSNEQFF	TGTGCCAGCAGCCGCGTAGCGGGAGGCAGCAATGAGCAGTTCTTC
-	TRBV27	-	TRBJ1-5	CASSVDIYQPQHF	TGTGCCAGCAGTGTGGACATATATCAGCCCCAGCATTTT
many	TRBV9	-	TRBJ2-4	CASSVGVRGKNIQYF	TGTGCCAGCAGCGTAGGGGTTCGGGGCAAAAACATTCAGTACTTC
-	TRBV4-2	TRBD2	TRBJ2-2	CASSRGTSGETGELFF	TGTGCCAGCAGCCGGGGGACTAGCGGCGAGACCGGGGAGCTGTTTTTT
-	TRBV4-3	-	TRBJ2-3	CASSRSGADTQYF	TGCGCCAGCAGCCGTTCTGGTGCAGATACGCAGTATTTT
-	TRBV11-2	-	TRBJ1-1	CASSSLGGGTEAFF	TGTGCCAGCAGCTCATTAGGCGGGGGAACTGAAGCTTTCTTT
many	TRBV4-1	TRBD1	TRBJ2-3	CASSSEDRVVGTQYF	TGCGCCAGCAGCAGCGAAGACAGGGTGGTGGGTACGCAGTATTTT
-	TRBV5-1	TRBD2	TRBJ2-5	CASSLEGGETQYF	TGCGCCAGCAGCTTGGAGGGAGGGGAGACCCAGTACTTC
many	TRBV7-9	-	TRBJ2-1	CASTHKPRPGLSYNEQFF	TGTGCCAGCACCCACAAGCCGCGCCCAGGTCTGTCCTACAATGAGCAGTTCTTC
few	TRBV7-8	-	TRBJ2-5	CASSYPPPETQYF	TGTGCCAGCAGCTACCCCCCCCCAGAGACCCAGTACTTC
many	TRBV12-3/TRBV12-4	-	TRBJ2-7	CASSLVDTYEQYF	TGTGCCAGCAGTTTAGTGGACACCTACGAGCAGTACTTC
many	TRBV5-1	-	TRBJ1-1	CASSGGRGGDTEAFF	TGCGCCAGCAGCGGTGGTAGAGGGGGAGACACTGAAGCTTTCTTT
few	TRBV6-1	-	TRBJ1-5	CASMPGHLSNQPQHF	TGTGCCAGCATGCCGGGACACCTTAGCAATCAGCCCCAGCATTTT
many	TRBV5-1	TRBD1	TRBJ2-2	CASSFLTGVNTGELFF	TGCGCCAGCAGCTTTCTGACAGGGGTCAACACCGGGGAGCTGTTTTTT
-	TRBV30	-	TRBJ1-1	CAWSADMNTEAFF	TGTGCCTGGAGTGCCGACATGAACACTGAAGCTTTCTTT
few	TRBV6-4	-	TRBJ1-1	CASIFRGGTEAFF	TGTGCCAGCATTTTTCGTGGGGGGACTGAAGCTTTCTTT
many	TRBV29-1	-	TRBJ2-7	CSGGETYEQYF	TGCAGCGGCGGGGAGACCTACGAGCAGTACTTC
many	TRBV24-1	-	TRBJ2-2	CATSDWRVNTGELFF	TGTGCCACCAGTGATTGGCGGGTGAACACCGGGGAGCTGTTTTTT
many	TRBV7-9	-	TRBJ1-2	CASSLVGRLMDGYTF	TGTGCCAGCAGCTTAGTAGGCAGACTCATGGATGGCTACACCTTC
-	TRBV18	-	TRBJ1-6	CASSPPLYPSPLHF	TGTGCCAGCTCACCACCGTTGTACCCTTCACCCCTCCACTTT
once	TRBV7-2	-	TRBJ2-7	CASSLEYSYEQYF	TGTGCCAGCAGCTTAGAATACTCCTACGAGCAGTACTTC
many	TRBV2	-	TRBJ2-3	CASTWGATDTQYF	TGTGCCAGCACCTGGGGGGCTACAGATACGCAGTATTTT
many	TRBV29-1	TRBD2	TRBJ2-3	CSVWIAGDTQYF	TGCAGCGTTTGGATAGCGGGAGATACGCAGTATTTT
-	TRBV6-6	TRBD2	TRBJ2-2	CASSYSTSGGAVTGELFF	TGTGCCAGCAGTTACTCGACTAGCGGGGGGGCCGTCACCGGGGAGCTGTTTTTT
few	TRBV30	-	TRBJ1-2	CAWSVPRGIGYTF	TGTGCCTGGAGTGTACCTCGAGGGATTGGCTACACCTTC
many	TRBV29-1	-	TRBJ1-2	CSVGPEVDGYTF	TGCAGCGTTGGACCAGAGGTCGATGGCTACACCTTC
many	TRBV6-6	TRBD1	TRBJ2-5	CASSSLGTASQETQYF	TGTGCCAGCAGTTCCCTCGGGACAGCCAGCCAAGAGACCCAGTACTTC
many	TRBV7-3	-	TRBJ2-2	CASSPPRRGELFF	TGTGCCAGCAGCCCCCCTCGCCGAGGGGAGCTGTTTTTT